Below are 23 T cell receptor beta chains sequenced from a single sample in a study of T cells expressing NK-cell markers. From its re-call of the 5' RACE reads, TCRdb lists each CDR3 protein once, without DNA. Here the sample table reports roughly 390,000 distinct CDR3 sequences. The sequenced sample consisted of blood T cells: a sorted CD56 or NKG2C T cell subset, CD4+ or CD8+ T cells, or bulk PBMC T cells (not recorded which). The receptor source for this set is a woman aged 45-59 years in good health.

The genes are TRBV10-2 and TRBJ1-6. The CDR3 runs 13 residues. Germline CDR1 reads WSHSY; CDR2 reads SAAADI. The CDR3: CASSTDYNSPLHF.

V is TRBV27 and J is TRBJ1-1; TCRdb's D call of TRBD1 is untestable without DNA. The length of the CDR3 is 12 residues. Germline values: CDR1 MNHEY, CDR2 SMNVEV (reference sequence). The CDR3 here is CASSSPVGEAFF.

The V and J genes are TRBV5-1 and TRBJ2-1; TCRdb's D gene call, TRBD1, goes unchecked for lack of DNA. This CDR3 region has 15 residues. Germline V gene lookup returns CDR1 SGHRS and CDR2 YFSETQ. The CDR3 is CASSGWGQGDNEQFF.

The chain has TRBV12-3 or TRBV12-4 and TRBJ2-7; TCRdb reports TRBD1, a call that lacks DNA to check it against. CDR3 length equals 16 residues. Here the CDR3 reads CASSLGQGHSTYEQYF.

This chain connects TRBV7-9 to TRBJ2-1; TCRdb's assignment of TRBD2 cannot be checked, as there is no DNA. Germline V CDR1 and CDR2: SEHNR, FQNEAQ (reference sequence). CDR3 size: 18 residues. The chain's CDR3 is CASSLGRTSGTNWNEQFF.

The V and J genes are TRBV5-1 and TRBJ1-3. The CDR3 length is 13 residues. Germline V gene lookup returns CDR1 SGHRS and CDR2 YFSETQ. The CDR3 reads CASSLAGISTIYF.

The rearrangement uses TRBV11-2 and TRBJ2-3; the D call of TRBD2 rests on TCRdb alone, since no DNA is present to check it. Germline V CDR1 and CDR2: SGHAT, FQNNGV. This CDR3 has 14 amino acids. CDR3 sequence: CASHTGTSTDTQYF.

The chain employs TRBV6-2 or TRBV6-3 and TRBJ2-1; with no DNA, the TCRdb D assignment of TRBD2 cannot be verified. The CDR3 consists of 13 residues. Per germline, CDR1 MNHEY and CDR2 SVGEGT. CDR3: CASSYPGLPEQFF.

V and J are TRBV7-8 and TRBJ2-7; TCRdb's D call, TRBD1, is unchecked because there is no DNA. There are 15 residues in the CDR3. The germline CDR1 and CDR2 sequences are SGHVS and FQNEAQ. The chain's CDR3 is CATKDRGKDVSEQYF.

This sequence joins TRBV12-3 or TRBV12-4 and TRBJ2-3; TCRdb's D gene call, TRBD2, goes unchecked for lack of DNA. This CDR3 spans 15 amino acids. CDR3 sequence reads: CASSRSGRSSDTQYF.

The chain has TRBV10-3 and TRBJ1-1; TCRdb indicates TRBD1, and absent DNA this call remains unverified. Germline V lookup: CDR1 ENHRY, CDR2 SYGVKD. This CDR3 spans 14 amino acids. The CDR3 spells CAISGVNRGTEAFF.

This chain links TRBV12-3 or TRBV12-4 with TRBJ2-1; as DNA is missing, the TRBD1 call by TCRdb cannot be tested. This CDR3 comprises 14 residues. The CDR3 region is CASSLRGAMDEQFF.

This rearrangement joins TRBV6-5 to TRBJ1-2. The germline CDR1 and CDR2 sequences are MNHEY and SVGAGI. The CDR3 consists of 12 residues. CDR3 amino acids: CASSPNNYGYTF.

The chain is built from TRBV5-1 and TRBJ2-1. This CDR3 has 14 amino acids. Germline lookup yields CDR1 SGHRS and CDR2 YFSETQ. CDR3 sequence: CASAMAEVYNEQFF.

The chain is built from TRBV12-3 or TRBV12-4 and TRBJ2-1. The length of the CDR3 is 12 residues. The CDR3 region is CASSLLFWEQFF.

This chain joins TRBV19 and TRBJ2-1; the TCRdb D gene call, TRBD1, has no DNA to confirm it. The V gene's germline CDR1 is LNHDA and CDR2 SQIVND (reference sequence). The CDR3 totals 12 residues. Here the CDR3 reads CASSTRGNEQFF.

The chain employs TRBV7-9 and TRBJ2-1; the TCRdb D gene call, TRBD2, has no DNA to confirm it. Germline-derived CDR1 and CDR2 are SEHNR and FQNEAQ (reference sequence). The CDR3 sequence is 16 residues long. The CDR3 sequence: CASSPASGTTYNEQFF.

The chain employs TRBV25-1 and TRBJ1-1. CDR1 MGHDK and CDR2 SYGVNS come from the germline V gene. This CDR3 is 12 amino acids long. The CDR3 is CASTTEETEAFF.

The rearrangement uses TRBV7-9 and TRBJ2-7; without DNA, the TCRdb call of TRBD1 cannot be checked. CDR3 size: 11 residues. Germline CDR1 and CDR2: SEHNR and FQNEAQ (reference sequence). This chain's CDR3 is CASSREGEQYF.

The CDR3 here is CASSLAQGGLGAETQYF. The V call is TRBV12-3 or TRBV12-4, the J call TRBJ2-5; TCRdb lists TRBD1, though no DNA is available to test this call. The CDR3 contains 17 residues.

The chain couples TRBV5-1 to TRBJ2-1; the TCRdb call, TRBD1, lacks DNA for checking. The CDR3 length is 15 residues. The germline CDR1 and CDR2 sequences are SGHRS and YFSETQ. CDR3 residues: CASSFGLGGANEQFF.

The chain joins TRBV25-1 to TRBJ2-1; absent DNA, TCRdb's TRBD2 call cannot be checked. This CDR3 contains 15 residues. Germline CDR1 and CDR2: MGHDK and SYGVNS. CDR3 sequence reads: CASSPNPGTSGLQFF.

The gene calls are TRBV27 and TRBJ1-1. The CDR3 length is 14 residues. CDR1 and CDR2 from the germline V gene are MNHEY and SMNVEV (reference sequence). The CDR3 loop is CASSSDGLNTEAFF.